A selection of T cell receptor beta chains follows, all from one sample in a study of beta chain features in type 1 diabetes. The repertoire was sequenced with immunoSEQ multiplex PCR; TCRdb's copy has only in-frame clones and lacks some. The sample has 55,000 to 80,000 clones, almost 50% seen once; the top ten hold 0.65% to 0.85%. Sequencing was performed on central memory CD4+ T cells from blood. These receptors were collected from a man under 40 with type 1 diabetes. Each CDR3 is given with its conserved first and last residue. The D gene is left open where the match is weak. Not every row has a clone size; where given, it reads once, few, many or a size class.

abundance	v_gene	d_gene	j_gene	CDR3nt	CDR3aa
NA	TRBV11-2	NA	TRBJ2-7	TGTGCCAGCAGCTTTCACAACGAGCAGTACTTC	CASSFHNEQYF
few	TRBV5-1	TRBD1	TRBJ2-5	TGCGCCAGCAGCCCAGGAGGACAGGGAAACCAAGAGACCCAGTACTTC	CASSPGGQGNQETQYF
NA	TRBV16	TRBD1	TRBJ1-2	TGTGCCAGCAGCCACCTGGACAGGCTGGTTGGCTACACCTTC	CASSHLDRLVGYTF
NA	TRBV29-1	TRBD1	TRBJ1-2	TGCAGCGCTGGACGACCGGGACAGGTCTATGGCTACACCTTC	CSAGRPGQVYGYTF
NA	TRBV2	TRBD2	TRBJ2-4	TGTGCCAGCAGTGAAACTAGCGGGGGGGTCAAAAACATTCAGTACTTC	CASSETSGGVKNIQYF
NA	TRBV7-8	TRBD1	TRBJ2-7	TGTGCCAGCAGCTTCCTCCAGACAGGGGGCTACGAGCAGTACTTC	CASSFLQTGGYEQYF
few	TRBV4-2	TRBD1	TRBJ2-7	TGTGCCAGCAGCCAAGCCGGGACAGGGTTATTCGAGCAGTACTTC	CASSQAGTGLFEQYF
NA	TRBV19	NA	TRBJ1-2	TGTGCCAGTAGTACGGCAGGCCCCTATGGCTACACCTTC	CASSTAGPYGYTF
NA	TRBV13	TRBD1	TRBJ2-7	TGTGCCAGCAGAAGCCTCCGGGACAGAAGCGCGTACGAGCAGTACTTC	CASRSLRDRSAYEQYF
NA	TRBV2	TRBD2	TRBJ2-2	TGTGCCTCCCTAGGGACTAGCAGCTTCACCGGGGAGCTGTTTTTT	CASLGTSSFTGELFF
NA	TRBV5-6	NA	TRBJ1-1	TGTGCCAGCAGCCGGTATAACACTGAAGCTTTCTTT	CASSRYNTEAFF
few	TRBV7-8	NA	TRBJ1-1	TGTGCCAGCAGCTTTAGCGGTCTGAACACTGAAGCTTTCTTT	CASSFSGLNTEAFF